This TCR beta chain was found in a study of metastatic and nonmetastatic thyroid tumors. Overall study context: Thyroid patients, malignant and benign, had repertoires compared across blood and tumor or nodule tissue. The study, taken as a whole, reports: Reports indicated that malignant thyroid tumors showed significantly higher TCR beta diversity than benign nodules did, in blood and tumor.

As concerns this clone: Antigen specificity is unknown.

Thyroid surgery was preceded by no treatment in any patient. TCRdb re-analyzed the PCR reads using MiXCR. The data show around 10,000 clones, 20% to 30% seen once. From germline, CDR1 is MNHEY and CDR2 SVGEGT. V lost 2 bases and J lost 6, with 7 bases in between. This CDR3 region has 13 residues. The chain joins TRBV6-2 or TRBV6-3 to TRBJ2-2; a weak D match, TRBD2 (5 bases). The receptor's source is a female donor with papillary thyroid cancer or a benign thyroid nodule (not recorded which). Some clones in this sample may be carry-over from other donors' samples. Input material: tumor tissue. As DNA, the CDR3 is TGTGCCAGCAGTTACACTAGTGCCGGGGAGCTGTTTTTT. Protein: CASSYTSAGELFF.